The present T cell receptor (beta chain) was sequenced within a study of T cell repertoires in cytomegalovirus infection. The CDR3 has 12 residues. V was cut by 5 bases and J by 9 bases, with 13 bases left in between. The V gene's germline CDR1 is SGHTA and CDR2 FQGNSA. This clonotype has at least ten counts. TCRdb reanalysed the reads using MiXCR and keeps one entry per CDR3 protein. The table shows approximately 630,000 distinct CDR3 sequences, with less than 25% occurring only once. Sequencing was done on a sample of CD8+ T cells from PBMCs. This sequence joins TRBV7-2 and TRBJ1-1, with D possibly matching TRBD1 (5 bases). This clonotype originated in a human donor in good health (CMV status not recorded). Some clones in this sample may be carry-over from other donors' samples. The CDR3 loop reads CASSGDWVKAFF. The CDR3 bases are TGTGCCAGCAGCGGGGACTGGGTAAAAGCTTTCTTT.